This T cell receptor (beta chain) derives from a study of shared clonotypes between healthy human individuals. Clones were sequenced by immunoSEQ multiplex PCR, and TCRdb holds only the in-frame ones, with some missing. Among 2 million to 3 million clones listed, about 92% were seen once. From germline, CDR1 is SGHTA and CDR2 FQGNSA. The CDR3 length is 16 residues. Unmatched junction bases numbered 8, after V lost 5 bases and J lost 0 bases. The source is a man between 18 and 35 years old in good health. The sequenced material came from naive CD4+ T cells sorted from blood. Indicated subset: CD45RA+ positively selected. V gene TRBV7-2 combines with J gene TRBJ2-3; TRBD2 agrees at 7 bases. DNA for the CDR3: TGTGCCAGCAGCAGGATAGCGGGCACAAGCACAGATACGCAGTATTTT. Its translation: CASSRIAGTSTDTQYF.